This TCR beta chain derives from a study of blood T cell repertoires in COVID-19. TCRdb keeps only in-frame clones here, not all; method: immunoSEQ multiplex PCR. The table shows about 370,000 clones, with 80% to 90% occurring only once. In germline, CDR1 is MNHEY, CDR2 SVGAGI. The CDR3 length is 13 residues. The J segment lost 12 bases and the V segment lost 5 bases, leaving 12 bases of the junction unmatched. The receptor's source is a woman aged 25-40 years with COVID-19, enrolled during active disease. J is TRBJ1-1 and V is TRBV6-5; 7 bases are shared with TRBD1. Sequencing input: peripheral blood. The CDR3 reads CASSPTTGIGTFF. DNA for the CDR3: TGTGCCAGCAGTCCAACGACAGGGATAGGGACTTTCTTT.